The present TCR beta chain was sequenced within a study of T cells in Graves' hyperthyroidism and ophthalmopathy. Notes on the study in general: Appearing also in blood were most of the thyroid clonotypes expanded above 0.001.

RNA transcripts were the template for amplifying TCR beta CDR3 regions. The study used the HTBI primer set for a first-round RT-PCR of the TCR CDR3. MiXCR, run by TCRdb on the multiplex PCR reads, gives a single entry per CDR3 protein. The data contain approximately 570,000 distinct CDR3 sequences, 20% of them seen just once; the ten biggest clones take up approximately 48%. This clonotype was found a few times. Antigen: not known. Trimming stripped 4 bases from V and 5 bases from J, with 11 bases between. This CDR3 spans 13 amino acids. Exclusion of patients followed from uncontrolled infection, other autoimmune disease, pregnancy or lactation. Diagnosis relied on clinical symptoms, serum thyroxine and TRAb, thyroid ultrasound and orbital computed tomography.

This clonotype was sampled from a middle-aged man with Graves' ophthalmopathy. This rearrangement joins TRBV12-3 or TRBV12-4 to TRBJ1-2; D is unclear. The sequenced material came from blood. Written as DNA, the CDR3 is TGTGCCAGCAGTTCTCTGGTTGGGTATGGCTACACCTTC. Protein sequence: CASSSLVGYGYTF.